The 21 T cell receptor beta chains below all came from one sample that was sequenced in a study of response to subunit inactivated influenza vaccine. From the RT-PCR reads, TCRdb called clonotypes with MiXCR, one entry per CDR3 protein. The data show more than 600,000 distinct CDR3 sequences, less than 20% seen once. The sequencing used PBMCs from blood, collected roughly 5 days after vaccination. The receptors come from a middle-aged man who received an inactivated influenza vaccine.

This clonotype was observed many times. The V and J genes are TRBV20-1 and TRBJ2-2; the match to TRBD1 covers 7 bases. There are 14 residues in the CDR3. The junction had 3 bases not matched to a gene; V was cut back by 3 bases and J by 2 bases. CDR1 DFQATT and CDR2 SNEGSKA come from the germline V gene (reference sequence). The CDR3 nucleotides are TGCAGTGCTAGTGGACAGGCAAACACCGGGGAGCTGTTTTTT. This translates into CSASGQANTGELFF.

There are a few counts of this clonotype. This rearrangement joins TRBV28 to TRBJ2-5; TRBD2 might be the D (6 bases). The CDR3 runs to 14 residues. Germline V lookup: CDR1 MDHEN, CDR2 SYDVKM. The ends were cut back, 5 bases at V and 1 base at J, with 11 bases in the middle. The CDR3 sequence: CASSTLAVQETQYF. The CDR3 nucleotides read TGTGCCAGCAGTACCTTAGCGGTCCAAGAGACCCAGTACTTC.

The rearrangement joins TRBV15 to TRBJ1-1; the D gene is possibly TRBD1 (6 bases). This CDR3 region has 16 residues. V was trimmed by 6 bases and J by 1 base, leaving 18 bases between them. CDR1 is LNHNV, CDR2 YYDKDF, per germline (reference sequence). This chain's CDR3 is CATRVEGGRGNTEAFF. The CDR3 nucleotides read TGTGCCACCAGAGTAGAGGGGGGTAGAGGGAACACTGAAGCTTTCTTT.

This clonotype was found a few times. The V and J genes are TRBV6-5 and TRBJ1-1; D remains unclear. CDR3 size: 15 residues. CDR1 MNHEY and CDR2 SVGAGI come from the germline V gene. The ends were cut back, 0 bases at V and 0 bases at J, with 8 bases in the middle. The CDR3 bases are TGTGCCAGCAGTTACTCGGGCGTCATGAACACTGAAGCTTTCTTT. Amino acids: CASSYSGVMNTEAFF.

The gene calls are TRBV12-2 and TRBJ1-1; the DNA was not compared with TRBD1, the D call given in the table. TRBV12-2 is reported as a pseudogene. CDR3 length: 19 residues. The CDR3 sequence: CASRFEGQDRQVENTEAFF. CDR3 DNA: TGTGCAAGTCGCTTTGAAGGACAGGACCGGCAAGTGGAGAACACTGAAGCTTTCTTT.

This clonotype was seen only a few times. The rearrangement uses TRBV6-2 or TRBV6-3 and TRBJ1-5; possibly TRBD1 for D (5 bases). Germline assignment: CDR1 MNHEY and CDR2 SVGEGT. CDR3 size: 16 residues. Trimming shortened V by 6 bases and J by 0 bases, and 15 bases separated the two germline ends. CDR3 in DNA: TGTGCCAGCAGGGCCGACAGAAGTTATAGCAATCAGCCCCAGCATTTT. Translation gives CASRADRSYSNQPQHF.

The genes are TRBV4-2 and TRBJ2-2; TRBD2 matches at 7 bases. V was clipped by 1 base and J by 3 bases; unmatched bases: 11. Germline CDR1 is LGHNA and CDR2 is YNFKEQ. CDR3 length: 18 amino acids. The CDR3 protein is CASSQVGIGRDHTGELFF. The DNA of the CDR3 is TGTGCCAGCAGCCAAGTCGGGATTGGGAGGGACCACACCGGGGAGCTGTTTTTT.

This clonotype came up many times. This sequence joins TRBV5-5 and TRBJ2-1; 11 positions match TRBD2. CDR3 length equals 15 residues. Germline-derived CDR1 and CDR2 are SGHKS and YYEKEE (reference sequence). The trim removed 2 bases at V and 6 bases at J, leaving 4 bases unmatched. The CDR3 coding sequence is TGTGCCAGCAGCTTTAGCGGGAGGGCCAGCAATGAGCAGTTCTTC. It yields the protein CASSFSGRASNEQFF.

This clonotype was seen more than once but under ten times. The chain couples TRBV29-1 to TRBJ1-2; D may be TRBD1 (5 bases). CDR1 is SQVTM and CDR2 is ANQGSEA in the germline V gene. V shed 4 bases and J shed 0 bases, with 15 bases lying between them. The length of the CDR3 is 15 residues. CDR3 sequence reads: CSVAMGPRANYGYTF. The CDR3 nucleotides are TGCAGCGTTGCCATGGGACCGCGAGCTAACTATGGCTACACCTTC. The whole variable domain, remainder taken from reference TRBV29-1 and TRBJ1-2, is SAVISQKPSRDICQRGTSLTIQCQVDSQVTMMFWYRQQPGQSLTLIATANQGSEATYESGFVIDKFPISRPNLTFSTLTVSNMSPEDSSIYLCSVAMGPRANYGYTFGSGTRLTVV.

This clonotype has at least ten counts. The chain carries TRBV20-1 and TRBJ1-6; 10 nucleotides line up with TRBD1. The CDR3 extends over 15 amino acids. Per the germline V gene, CDR1 is DFQATT and CDR2 is SNEGSKA (reference sequence). V dropped 7 bases and J dropped 3; count of bases not matched to a gene: 6. CDR3 sequence reads: CSGTGQGNYNSPLHF. CDR3 coding DNA: TGCAGTGGAACGGGACAGGGGAACTATAATTCACCCCTCCACTTT.

This clonotype was seen many times. The V call is TRBV27, the J call TRBJ2-7; D is undetermined. Looked up from germline, CDR1 is MNHEY and CDR2 is SMNVEV (reference sequence). This CDR3 is built from 13 residues. The V gene lost 1 base and the J gene lost 7 bases, with 11 bases spanning the gap. CDR3 loop: CASSLWADGEQYF. CDR3 sequence (DNA): TGTGCCAGCAGTTTATGGGCAGACGGGGAGCAGTACTTC.

This chain connects TRBV6-5 to TRBJ2-3; no clear D gene. The CDR3 extends over 16 amino acids. Germline CDR1 MNHEY, CDR2 SVGAGI. V dropped 4 bases and J dropped 2 bases, with 16 bases sitting between them. CDR3 DNA: TGTGCCAGCAGTTCCCGAATCTCCTCCCCCACAGATACGCAGTATTTT. It encodes CASSSRISSPTDTQYF.

This sequence joins TRBV4-1 and TRBJ2-7; a weak D match, TRBD2 (7 bases). There are 15 residues in the CDR3. Trimming cost V 1 base and J 1 base, with 11 bases left between them. Germline V gene lookup returns CDR1 MGHRA and CDR2 YSYEKL. The CDR3 here is CASSQGRGPSYEQYF. In DNA, the CDR3 is TGCGCCAGCAGCCAAGGGCGGGGGCCTTCCTACGAGCAGTACTTC.

V and J are TRBV20-1 and TRBJ1-1; D unclear. Per the germline V gene, CDR1 is DFQATT and CDR2 is SNEGSKA (reference sequence). This CDR3 contains 15 residues. The germline V and J ends were trimmed by 0 bases and 0 bases, with 11 bases remaining between them. As DNA, the CDR3 is TGCAGTGCTAGAGATTTCCGGCAGATGAACACTGAAGCTTTCTTT. It is translated as CSARDFRQMNTEAFF.

The chain carries TRBV7-9 and TRBJ2-1; perhaps TRBD1 as D (5 bases). In germline, CDR1 is SEHNR, CDR2 FQNEAQ (reference sequence). V lost 4 bases to trimming and J lost 0 bases, with 13 bases between them. The CDR3 contains 16 residues. CDR3 nucleotides: TGTGCCAGCAGCTCGAACAGGTTGAGCTCCTACAATGAGCAGTTCTTC. Amino acids: CASSSNRLSSYNEQFF.

V is TRBV7-8 and J is TRBJ2-5; 8 positions agree with TRBD1. This CDR3 region has 16 residues. The germline V gene encodes CDR1 SGHVS and CDR2 FQNEAQ. V dropped 1 base and J dropped 1; count of bases not matched to a gene: 5. This chain's CDR3 is CASSLVDRVGQETQYF. DNA for the CDR3: TGTGCCAGCAGCTTAGTGGACAGGGTAGGCCAAGAGACCCAGTACTTC.

The chain is built from TRBV20-1 and TRBJ2-7; 7 positions match TRBD2. Germline V gene sequence: CDR1 DFQATT, CDR2 SNEGSKA (reference sequence). V lost 3 bases, J lost 4 bases, and 12 bases stayed unmatched. The CDR3 runs 15 residues. DNA of the CDR3: TGCAGTGCTAGTGATACCGGGACTATTCTTTACGAGCAGTACTTC. It translates to CSASDTGTILYEQYF.

The rearrangement uses TRBV20-1 and TRBJ1-1; D may be TRBD1 (6 bases). The CDR3 totals 14 residues. Trimming removed 3 bases from V and 1 base from J, with 12 bases in between. Germline CDR1 reads DFQATT; CDR2 reads SNEGSKA (reference sequence). CDR3: CSASRSGANTEAFF. The CDR3 region has the DNA TGCAGTGCTAGCCGGTCAGGGGCGAACACTGAAGCTTTCTTT.

This clonotype was counted a few times. This chain links TRBV7-9 with TRBJ2-1, with D possibly TRBD2 on 5 matching bases. Germline CDR1 is SEHNR and CDR2 is FQNEAQ (reference sequence). Trimming pared 7 bases from V and 7 bases from J, leaving 20 bases between. The CDR3 is 15 amino acids. The CDR3 loop reads CASTGFTRIANEQFF. The CDR3, as DNA: TGTGCCAGCACCGGCTTTACTAGGATCGCTAATGAGCAGTTCTTC.

This chain links TRBV30 with TRBJ1-1; the D gene is possibly TRBD1 (5 bases). Trimming removed 4 bases at V and 11 bases at J, with 20 bases between. This CDR3 has 13 residues. CDR1 is GTSNPN and CDR2 is SVGIG in the germline V gene (reference sequence). CDR3 DNA: TGTGCCTGGACCCCCGGGACCTCAGGTCGGGCTTTCTTT. Amino acids: CAWTPGTSGRAFF.

The gene calls are TRBV2 and TRBJ2-1; TRBD2 aligns across 10 bases. The V segment lost 6 bases and the J segment 14 bases; nucleotides outside the gene matches: 13. The CDR3 runs 14 residues. Germline CDR1 SNHLY, CDR2 FYNNEI. The CDR3: CASSFGTASGSEFF. The DNA of the CDR3 is TGTGCCAGCAGCTTCGGAACGGCTAGCGGGAGTGAGTTCTTC.